This TCR beta chain was captured in a study of CD4 T cells in relation to SARS-CoV-2 and coronaviruses. Findings and limits, study-wide: Roughly three fifths of donors had memory CD4+ clonotypes crossrecognizing SARS-CoV-2 and common cold coronavirus spike.

This table comes from immunoSEQ multiplex PCR, and its TCRdb copy is limited to in-frame clones, with some not included. This table holds tens of thousands of clones, about three quarters found once. CD4+ T cells from unexposed donors were obtained before the COVID-19 pandemic (2011-2018). CD4+ T cells were isolated from the cells after more than nine days of culture. PBMCs were plated at a few million per well in IL-2-containing medium. With respect to this clone: Its antigen remains unknown.

Looked up from germline, CDR1 is ENHRY and CDR2 is SYGVKD. There are 13 residues in the CDR3. After removal of 11 bases from V and 7 bases from J, the junction contained 4 bases not matched to a gene. This receptor was taken from a human donor in good health. The sample was CD4+ T cells from PBMCs, cultured in vitro. V and J are TRBV10-3 and TRBJ2-1; TRBD2 matches 14 bases. The CDR3 here is CASGTSGRNEQFF. CDR3 bases: TGTGCCTCCGGGACTAGCGGGAGAAATGAGCAGTTCTTC.